The 18 T cell receptor beta chains reported below all come from one sample, sequenced in a study of OX40 agonist ivuxolimab in advanced cancers. Libraries were prepared by immunoSEQ multiplex PCR; TCRdb keeps only in-frame clonotypes and omits some of them. The sample contains under 100,000 clones, roughly 90% of which appear only once. The source material was CD4+ or CD8+ T cells sorted from blood, sampled in a trial of the OX40 agonist ivuxolimab. These receptors were taken from an adult with an advanced solid tumor such as melanoma, head and neck, liver or kidney cancer.

V gene TRBV15 combines with J gene TRBJ2-1, with 9 positions matching TRBD1. This CDR3 is 16 amino acids long. CDR1 is LNHNV and CDR2 is YYDKDF in the germline V gene (reference sequence). V was clipped by 6 bases and J by 4 bases; unmatched bases: 10. CDR3 nucleotides: TGTGCCACCAGTCTTGGGTGGGACAGGGAATACAATGAGCAGTTCTTC. It translates to CATSLGWDREYNEQFF.

The chain links TRBV5-1 to TRBJ2-1, with 10 bases that match TRBD2. The V gene end was trimmed by 3 bases and the J gene end by 4 bases; junction bases not matched to a gene: 7. This CDR3 is built from 16 residues. CDR1 is SGHRS, CDR2 YFSETQ, per germline. The CDR3 DNA sequence: TGCGCCAGCAGCTCCGCCACTAGCGGGGCTTACAATGAGCAGTTCTTC. The encoded protein is CASSSATSGAYNEQFF.

The CDR3 region is CASRQGGTEAFF. For the CDR3, the DNA is TGCGCCAGCAGACAAGGGGGGACTGAAGCTTTCTTT. The gene calls are TRBV5-1 and TRBJ1-1; tentatively, D is TRBD1 (6 bases). The CDR3 is 12 amino acids. The germline V and J ends were trimmed by 5 bases and 5 bases, with 10 bases remaining between them. The germline V gene encodes CDR1 SGHRS and CDR2 YFSETQ.

The CDR3 region is CASTGLGAVIGETQYF. The CDR3 DNA follows: TGCGCCAGCACGGGACTGGGGGCGGTGATAGGAGAGACCCAGTACTTC. The J gene is TRBJ2-5, the V gene TRBV10-2, with D possibly being TRBD1 or TRBD2 (6 bases each). Germline CDR1 and CDR2: WSHSY and SAAADI. This CDR3 has 16 amino acids. Trimming stripped 7 bases from V and 4 bases from J, with 22 bases between.

This chain uses TRBV11-2 with TRBJ2-1; D unclear. The germline gives CDR1 SGHAT, CDR2 FQNNGV. Trimming took 4 bases from V and 0 from J, leaving 10 bases between them. CDR3 length equals 15 residues. The CDR3 nucleotides read TGTGCCAGCAGCTCGACACTTGTCTCCTACAATGAGCAGTTCTTC. It codes for CASSSTLVSYNEQFF.

The chain carries TRBV5-8 and TRBJ1-2; D is unresolved. This CDR3 is 14 amino acids long. Trimming shortened V by 2 bases and J by 7 bases, and 15 bases separated the two germline ends. CDR1 is SGHTS and CDR2 is YDEGEE in the germline V gene. This chain's CDR3 is CASSFTILDFGYTF. In DNA form, the CDR3 reads TGTGCCAGCAGCTTTACGATTCTGGATTTTGGCTACACCTTC.

The V gene is TRBV19, the J gene TRBJ2-3, with D perhaps matching TRBD2 (7 bases). In germline, CDR1 is LNHDA, CDR2 SQIVND (reference sequence). The CDR3 runs 17 residues. V gave up 5 bases and J gave up 3 bases, with 21 bases separating them. CDR3 protein: CASSLAYGGARTDTQYF. CDR3 DNA sequence: TGTGCCAGTAGTCTGGCGTATGGGGGGGCGAGAACAGATACGCAGTATTTT. Using reference TRBV19 and TRBJ2-3 for the parts outside the CDR3, the full variable domain is DGGITQSPKYLFRKEGQNVTLSCEQNLNHDAMYWYRQDPGQGLRLIYYSQIVNDFQKGDIAEGYSVSREKKESFPLTVTSAQKNPTAFYLCASSLAYGGARTDTQYFGPGTRLTVL.

A word on this clone: At the DNA level, this CDR3 is encoded by other sequences in the same sample as well. The V gene is TRBV19, the J gene TRBJ1-5; D is unclear. The length of the CDR3 is 14 residues. The germline V gene has CDR1 LNHDA and CDR2 SQIVND (reference sequence). The ends were cut back, 5 bases at V and 1 base at J, with 9 bases in the middle. DNA for the CDR3: TGTGCCAGTAGTCCCGGAAGGAGCAATCAGCCCCAGCATTTT. It encodes CASSPGRSNQPQHF.

Only a few counts were recorded for this clone. This rearrangement joins TRBV19 to TRBJ1-2; D gene unclear. The CDR3 runs 14 residues. Germline V gene sequence: CDR1 LNHDA, CDR2 SQIVND (reference sequence). Deletions cut 3 bases from V and 8 bases from J, with 16 bases between. CDR3 region: CASSIRQVSWGYTF. In nucleotides, the CDR3 is TGTGCCAGTAGTATTAGGCAGGTATCGTGGGGCTACACCTTC. The full variable domain, in which reference TRBV19 and TRBJ1-2 provide the parts outside the CDR3, is DGGITQSPKYLFRKEGQNVTLSCEQNLNHDAMYWYRQDPGQGLRLIYYSQIVNDFQKGDIAEGYSVSREKKESFPLTVTSAQKNPTAFYLCASSIRQVSWGYTFGSGTRLTVV.

V gene TRBV5-1 combines with J gene TRBJ2-7, with a tentative D call TRBD2 (5 bases). Trimming stripped 0 bases from V and 2 bases from J, with 18 bases between. The V gene's germline CDR1 is SGHRS and CDR2 YFSETQ. There are 17 residues in the CDR3. CDR3 loop: CASSLDGGTNPAYEQYF. CDR3 coding DNA: TGCGCCAGCAGCTTGGACGGAGGAACTAATCCCGCCTACGAGCAGTACTTC.

The chain joins TRBV19 to TRBJ2-1; weak D call: TRBD2 (5 bases). The ends were cut back, 3 bases at V and 0 bases at J, with 9 bases in the middle. The CDR3 covers 15 residues. Per germline, CDR1 LNHDA and CDR2 SQIVND (reference sequence). CDR3 nucleotide sequence: TGTGCCAGTAGTATGGTGGGGAGCTCCTACAATGAGCAGTTCTTC. It yields the protein CASSMVGSSYNEQFF. The full variable domain, in which reference TRBV19 and TRBJ2-1 provide the parts outside the CDR3, is DGGITQSPKYLFRKEGQNVTLSCEQNLNHDAMYWYRQDPGQGLRLIYYSQIVNDFQKGDIAEGYSVSREKKESFPLTVTSAQKNPTAFYLCASSMVGSSYNEQFFGPGTRLTVL.

This clone showed up just once. The genes are TRBV30 and TRBJ1-1; D not certain. The CDR3 consists of 11 residues. Germline-derived CDR1 and CDR2 are GTSNPN and SVGIG (reference sequence). Trimming took off 5 bases at V and 7 bases at J, with 11 bases between the two ends. The CDR3 DNA is TGTGCCTGGGGAGACAACGGTGAAGCTTTCTTT. Amino acids: CAWGDNGEAFF.

J is TRBJ2-1 and V is TRBV14, with 7 bases aligning to TRBD1. Germline V gives CDR1 SGHDN, CDR2 FVKESK. This CDR3 contains 21 residues. The J segment lost 3 bases and the V segment lost 1 base, leaving 21 bases of the junction unmatched. The CDR3 DNA sequence: TGTGCCAGCAGCCAAGGGCTAGGGTCATCGAACCGGGACAGTTACTACAATGAGCAGTTCTTC. Its translation: CASSQGLGSSNRDSYYNEQFF. Filled out from reference TRBV14 and TRBJ2-1, the complete variable domain reads EAGVTQFPSHSVIEKGQTVTLRCDPISGHDNLYWYRRVMGKEIKFLLHFVKESKQDESGMPNNRFLAERTGGTYSTLKVQPAELEDSGVYFCASSQGLGSSNRDSYYNEQFFGPGTRLTVL.

V and J are TRBV5-4 and TRBJ1-5; unclear D gene. V was clipped by 0 bases and J by 6 bases, with 13 bases between them. Germline V gives CDR1 SGHNT, CDR2 YYREEE (reference sequence). The CDR3 covers 15 residues. The CDR3 bases are TGTGCCAGCAGCTTGGGGGCCCGGGGTTCTCAGCCCCAGCATTTT. This codes for CASSLGARGSQPQHF. The full variable domain, in which reference TRBV5-4 and TRBJ1-5 provide the parts outside the CDR3, is ETGVTQSPTHLIKTRGQQVTLRCSSQSGHNTVSWYQQALGQGPQFIFQYYREEENGRGNFPPRFSGLQFPNYSSELNVNALELDDSALYLCASSLGARGSQPQHFGDGTRLSIL.

The V gene is TRBV27, the J gene TRBJ2-7; D is possibly TRBD1 or TRBD2 (5 bases each). With 2 bases removed from V and 3 bases from J, the gap between germline ends came to 5 bases. CDR3 size: 12 residues. The germline CDR1 and CDR2 sequences are MNHEY and SMNVEV (reference sequence). DNA for the CDR3: TGTGCCAGCAGTTTAGGGGGCTACGAGCAGTACTTC. Its translation is CASSLGGYEQYF.

The J gene is TRBJ2-1, the V gene TRBV5-1; D uncertain. The CDR3 has 15 residues. Trimming took off 4 bases at V and 0 bases at J, with 11 bases between the two ends. Germline assignment: CDR1 SGHRS and CDR2 YFSETQ. The CDR3 spells CASSPSGVSYNEQFF. The DNA of the CDR3 is TGCGCCAGCAGCCCCAGTGGAGTCTCCTACAATGAGCAGTTCTTC.

V and J are TRBV30 and TRBJ2-7, with a possible D match to TRBD1 (6 bases). V lost 3 bases and J 4 bases, leaving 10 bases between the germline ends. The CDR3 covers 12 residues. Germline CDR1 GTSNPN, CDR2 SVGIG (reference sequence). The CDR3 loop is CAWSPRGYEQYF. The DNA for the CDR3 is TGTGCCTGGAGCCCCAGGGGTTACGAGCAGTACTTC.

The genes are TRBV18 and TRBJ1-2; no definite D call. V was shortened by 6 bases and J by 1 base, with 12 bases between the two germline ends. Germline V gene sequence: CDR1 KGHSH, CDR2 LQKENI. This CDR3 has 14 residues. The DNA for the CDR3 is TGTGCCAGCTCCCTGTCGACTCGTAACTATGGCTACACCTTC. Its translation: CASSLSTRNYGYTF. Filled out from reference TRBV18 and TRBJ1-2, the complete variable domain reads NAGVMQNPRHLVRRRGQEARLRCSPMKGHSHVYWYRQLPEEGLKFMVYLQKENIIDESGMPKERFSAEFPKEGPSILRIQQVVRGDSAAYFCASSLSTRNYGYTFGSGTRLTVV.